Described below is a single T cell receptor (beta chain) sequence and its context. What it binds is not known. The data were obtained in a study of a mutant IDH1 vaccine in newly diagnosed glioma. Study information: Treated patients, averaging about 40 years, were roughly 60% male and about 38% female. Before enrollment, the patients had been treated with radiotherapy alone, temozolomide alone, or both together. Most of them had received both. Study outcomes and limitations: Pseudoprogression appeared unlinked to shifts in leading peripheral T cell clonotypes.

Indicated time point: week 23, last vaccination. Topical imiquimod accompanied each vaccine dose, which consisted of 300 ug of mutant IDH1 20-mer peptide. Each tumor in the donors was a new WHO grade 3 or 4 astrocytoma, IDH1-mutant and ATRX-lost. The table came from immunoSEQ multiplex PCR; TCRdb's copy has only in-frame clones and leaves some out. The sample contains 50,000 to 85,000 clones, 84% of which appear only once. V shed 2 bases and J shed 3 bases, with 11 bases lying between them. This CDR3 comprises 13 residues. Germline V gene lookup returns CDR1 GTSNPN and CDR2 SVGIG (reference sequence).

The sample here was PBMCs, taken from a glioma patient whose treatment included an IDH1 peptide vaccine. The TCR originated in a man in his late teens or twenties with glioma. V gene TRBV30 combines with J gene TRBJ2-7; D uncertain. In DNA, the CDR3 is TGTGCCTGGAGTCCCCTCGGCAGCTACGAGCAGTACTTC. Translated: CAWSPLGSYEQYF.